The sequence of this T cell receptor beta chain was determined in a study of CD4 T cells in relation to SARS-CoV-2 and coronaviruses (dated by TCRdb to about 2021). Context from the whole study: Patient-derived lymphoblastoid cell lines were used to map the HLA restriction of shared crossreactive spike epitopes. For other donors in the study, expansion assays were sequenced with a different, Illumina-based TCR-beta assay. Samples from a few pre-COVID donors and the naive versus memory experiments were sequenced with the Adaptive Biotechnologies TCR-sequencing kit; other data were Illumina-based. At the level of individual TCR clonotypes, the study evaluated whether memory CD4+ T cells crossreact between the spike proteins of SARS-CoV-2 and those of common cold coronaviruses.

In its sample, this clone was seen once. The target of this receptor is not known. Per-nucleotide qualities are absent, and no much larger clonotype sits a single base away. The CDR3, cysteine through phenylalanine, is 13 amino acids long. Left in the record is the CDR3 DNA by itself, 39 bases read in frame from the first base. For CDR1 and CDR2, the germline V gene (reference sequence) lists LNHDA and SQIVND. Deletion took 9 bases off V and 4 bases off J, with a span of 15 bases between the germline ends. Study-wide findings and limitations: The study was constrained by small numbers of patients and of tested TCRs. Sequencing of naive versus memory cells indicated that the assay detects memory recall responses, not primary responses primed during culture. Crossreactivity analysis was centred on spike protein, so crossreactivity against other viral proteins was not assessed. Significantly weaker SARS-CoV-2-driven expansion was shown by crossreactive clones than by monoreactive clones, consistent with antigenic imprinting. Roughly 70% of donors had memory CD4+ clonotypes that crossrecognized SARS-CoV-2 and at least one common cold coronavirus spike. No donor contributed both pre-pandemic and post-infection samples, which limited tracing the source of pre-existing responses.

Uncultured naive and memory CD4+ T cell DNA received deep-resolution immunoSEQ TCR-beta sequencing. The original methods were these. During preprocessing, nonproductive sequences were removed, as were CDR3s that did not start with C, did not end with F or W, or were shorter than 7 amino acids. Cultured and uncultured naive and memory CD4+ repertoires were searched for previously identified spike- and CEF-reactive CDR3s. CDR3 homology was measured as pairwise Levenshtein distance, computed with the stringdist R package after trimming three terminal residues from each end. TCRdb retrieved this table from immuneACCESS and kept in-frame rearrangements only. Not all clones are present; in checked studies, unresolved V genes account for under half, and no reason is known for the remainder. V, J and clone size are taken as reported in that table, and D and trimming were inferred from the DNA itself. The sample yields tens of thousands of clones; over 85% were counted once. The ten top clones hold 0.23% of the sample.

CD4+ T cells from unexposed donors were collected before the COVID-19 pandemic (2011-2018). Naive and memory CD4+ T cells were separated from cryopreserved PBMCs by first enriching for CD4 and then performing EasySep naive CD4+ T cell enrichment. Leukapheresis product for the unexposed donors was purchased commercially. Ficoll-Paque PLUS gradient centrifugation was used to isolate PBMCs from either whole blood or leukapheresis product. PBMCs were either cryopreserved at -140 degrees C or used fresh in the expansion assay. The QIAamp Micro DNA Kit was used to extract genomic DNA from the CD4+ T cells.

The sequence was collected from a human donor in good health. The chain was built from TRBV19 and TRBJ1-2; TRBD1 could be the D gene, as 6 bases match. Sequencing was performed on naive CD4+ T cells from PBMCs. The intended sense of this specimen's cell subset or site label: naive CD4+ T cells isolated by negative enrichment. The DNA sequence is TGTGCCAGCGGTGGGGGACACATCTATGGCTACACCTTC. Its amino acids are CASGGGHIYGYTF. Beyond the CDR3, the reference TRBV19 and TRBJ1-2 genes provide the residues; the full variable domain reads: DGGITQSPKYLFRKEGQNVTLSCEQNLNHDAMYWYRQDPGQGLRLIYYSQIVNDFQKGDIAEGYSVSREKKESFPLTVTSAQKNPTAFYLCASGGGHIYGYTFGSGTRLTVV.